Here is one TCR beta chain with its context. In germline, CDR1 is LGHDT, CDR2 YNNKEL (reference sequence). J gave up 4 bases and V 4 bases, and 5 bases lay outside the gene matches. The CDR3 loop spans 15 amino acids. Method: immunoSEQ multiplex PCR; TCRdb's copy keeps in-frame clones and lacks some. The sample includes fewer than 200,000 clones, about nine tenths of them seen just once. The data are from a study of blood T cell repertoires in COVID-19. Study-wide context: T cells, B-cell-depleted T cells, or PBMCs supplied cDNA or gDNA.

Sequencing was performed on peripheral blood. The sequence came from a man aged 18 to 30 who had recovered from COVID-19. The V gene is TRBV3-1 (or the pseudogene TRBV3-2), the J gene TRBJ1-2; 11 nucleotides agree with TRBD1. As DNA, the CDR3 is TGTGCCAGCAGCCCGAGGGACAGGGGGGGCTATGGCTACACCTTC. This sequence encodes CASSPRDRGGYGYTF.